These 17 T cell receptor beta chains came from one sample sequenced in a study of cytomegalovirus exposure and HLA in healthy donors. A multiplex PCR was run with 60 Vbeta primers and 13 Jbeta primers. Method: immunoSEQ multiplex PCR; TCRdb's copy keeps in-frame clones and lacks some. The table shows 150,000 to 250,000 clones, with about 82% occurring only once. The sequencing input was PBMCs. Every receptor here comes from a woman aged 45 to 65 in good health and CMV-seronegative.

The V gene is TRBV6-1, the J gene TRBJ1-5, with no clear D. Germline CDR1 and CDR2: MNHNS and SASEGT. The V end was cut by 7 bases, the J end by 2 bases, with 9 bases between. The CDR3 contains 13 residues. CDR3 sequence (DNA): TGTGCCAGCAATAAATTCGGCAATCAGCCCCAGCATTTT. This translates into CASNKFGNQPQHF.

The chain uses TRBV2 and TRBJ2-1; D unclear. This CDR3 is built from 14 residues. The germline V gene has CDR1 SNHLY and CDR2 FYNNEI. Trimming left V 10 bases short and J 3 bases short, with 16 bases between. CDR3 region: CATQAITVYNEQFF. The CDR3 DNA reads TGTGCCACGCAGGCCATAACAGTCTACAATGAGCAGTTCTTC.

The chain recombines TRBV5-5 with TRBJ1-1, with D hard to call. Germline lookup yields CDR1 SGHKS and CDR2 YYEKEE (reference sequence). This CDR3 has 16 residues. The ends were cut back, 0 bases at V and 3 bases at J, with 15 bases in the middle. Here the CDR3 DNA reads TGTGCCAGCAGCTTGGACCGCAGTTTGGTTTACACTGAAGCTTTCTTT. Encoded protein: CASSLDRSLVYTEAFF.

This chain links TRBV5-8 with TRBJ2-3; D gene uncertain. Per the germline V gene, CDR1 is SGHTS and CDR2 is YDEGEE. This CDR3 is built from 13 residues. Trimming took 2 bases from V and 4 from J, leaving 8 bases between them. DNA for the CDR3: TGTGCCAGCAGCTTTGTTCTAGCAGATACGCAGTATTTT. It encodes CASSFVLADTQYF.

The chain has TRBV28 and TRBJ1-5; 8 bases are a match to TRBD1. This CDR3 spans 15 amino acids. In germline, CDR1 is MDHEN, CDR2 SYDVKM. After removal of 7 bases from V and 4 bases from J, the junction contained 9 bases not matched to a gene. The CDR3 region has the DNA TGTGCCAGCATTGTCAGGGGGCACCCAAATCAGCCCCAGCATTTT. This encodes CASIVRGHPNQPQHF.

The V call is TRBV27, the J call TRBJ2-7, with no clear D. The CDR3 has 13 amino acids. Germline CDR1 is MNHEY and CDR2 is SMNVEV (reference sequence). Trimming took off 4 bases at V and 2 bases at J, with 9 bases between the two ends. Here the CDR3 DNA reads TGTGCCAGCAGTTCCCACTCTACCTACGAGCAGTACTTC. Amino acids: CASSSHSTYEQYF.

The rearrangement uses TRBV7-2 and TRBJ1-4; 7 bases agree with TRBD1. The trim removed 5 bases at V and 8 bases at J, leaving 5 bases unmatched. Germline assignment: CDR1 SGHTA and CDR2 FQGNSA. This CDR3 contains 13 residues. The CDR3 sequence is CASSPRQGEKLFF. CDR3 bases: TGTGCCAGCAGCCCCCGACAGGGCGAAAAACTGTTTTTT. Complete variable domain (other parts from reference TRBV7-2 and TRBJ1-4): GAGVSQSPSNKVTEKGKDVELRCDPISGHTALYWYRQSLGQGLEFLIYFQGNSAPDKSGLPSDRFSAERTGGSVSTLTIQRTQQEDSAVYLCASSPRQGEKLFFGSGTQLSVL.

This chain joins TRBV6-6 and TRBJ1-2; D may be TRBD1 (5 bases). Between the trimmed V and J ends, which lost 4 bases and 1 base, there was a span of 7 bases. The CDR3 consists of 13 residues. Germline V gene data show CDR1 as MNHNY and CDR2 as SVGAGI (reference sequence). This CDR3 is CASSSTVNYGYTF. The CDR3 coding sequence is TGTGCCAGCAGTTCGACAGTTAACTATGGCTACACCTTC.

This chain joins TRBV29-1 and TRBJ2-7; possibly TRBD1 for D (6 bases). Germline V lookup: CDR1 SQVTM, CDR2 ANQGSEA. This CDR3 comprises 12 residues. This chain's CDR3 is CSSQGIGNEQYF. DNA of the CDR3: TGCAGTTCTCAGGGGATTGGGAACGAGCAGTACTTC.

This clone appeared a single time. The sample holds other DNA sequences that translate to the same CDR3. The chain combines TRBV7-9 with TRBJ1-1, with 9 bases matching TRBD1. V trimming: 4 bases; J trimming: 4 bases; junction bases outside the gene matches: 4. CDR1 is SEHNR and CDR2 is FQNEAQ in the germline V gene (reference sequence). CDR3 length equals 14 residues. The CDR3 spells CASSYDRGGTEAFF. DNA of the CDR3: TGTGCCAGCAGCTACGACAGGGGGGGCACTGAAGCTTTCTTT.

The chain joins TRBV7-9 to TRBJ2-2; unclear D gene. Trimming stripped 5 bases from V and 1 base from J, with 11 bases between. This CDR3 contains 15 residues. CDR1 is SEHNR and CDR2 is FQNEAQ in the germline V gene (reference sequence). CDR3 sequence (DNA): TGTGCCAGCAGCCAAGAGACACTGAACACCGGGGAGCTGTTTTTT. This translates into CASSQETLNTGELFF.

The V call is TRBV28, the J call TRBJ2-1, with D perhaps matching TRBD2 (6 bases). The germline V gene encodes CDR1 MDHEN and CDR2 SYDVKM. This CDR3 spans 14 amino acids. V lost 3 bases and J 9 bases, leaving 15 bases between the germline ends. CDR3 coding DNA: TGTGCCAGCAGTTTTAGGAGGGCCGGGGTTGAGCAGTTCTTC. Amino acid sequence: CASSFRRAGVEQFF.

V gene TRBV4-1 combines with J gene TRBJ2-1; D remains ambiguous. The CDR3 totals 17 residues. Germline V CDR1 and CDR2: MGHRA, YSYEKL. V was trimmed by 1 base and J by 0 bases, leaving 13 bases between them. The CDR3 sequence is CASSQGVRPSSYNEQFF. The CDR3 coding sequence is TGCGCCAGCAGCCAAGGAGTCCGCCCGAGCTCCTACAATGAGCAGTTCTTC.

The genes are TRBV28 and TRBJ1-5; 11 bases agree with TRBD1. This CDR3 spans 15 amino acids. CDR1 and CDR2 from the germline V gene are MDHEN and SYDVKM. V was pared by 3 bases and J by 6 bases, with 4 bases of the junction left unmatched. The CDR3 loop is CASSFSGTGGQPQHF. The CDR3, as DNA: TGTGCCAGCAGTTTTTCCGGGACAGGGGGTCAGCCCCAGCATTTT.

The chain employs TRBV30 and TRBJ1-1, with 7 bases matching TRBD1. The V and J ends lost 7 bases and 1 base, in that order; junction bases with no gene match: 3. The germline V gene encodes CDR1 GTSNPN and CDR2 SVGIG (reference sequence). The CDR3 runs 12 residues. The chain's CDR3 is CASDRPNTEAFF. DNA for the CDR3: TGTGCCTCGGACAGGCCGAACACTGAAGCTTTCTTT.

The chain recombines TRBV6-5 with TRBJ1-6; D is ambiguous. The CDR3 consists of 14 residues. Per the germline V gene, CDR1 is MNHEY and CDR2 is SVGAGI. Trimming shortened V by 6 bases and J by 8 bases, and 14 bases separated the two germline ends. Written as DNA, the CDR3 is TGTGCCAGCAGCAGGACTTCGGTTTATTCACCCCTCCACTTT. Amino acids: CASSRTSVYSPLHF.

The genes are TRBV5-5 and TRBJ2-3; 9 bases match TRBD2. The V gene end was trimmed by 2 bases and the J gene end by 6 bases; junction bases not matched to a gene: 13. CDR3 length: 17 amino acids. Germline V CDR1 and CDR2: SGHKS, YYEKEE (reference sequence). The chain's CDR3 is CASSFWEGRGRADTQYF. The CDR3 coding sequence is TGTGCCAGCAGCTTTTGGGAGGGTCGCGGGAGGGCGGATACGCAGTATTTT.